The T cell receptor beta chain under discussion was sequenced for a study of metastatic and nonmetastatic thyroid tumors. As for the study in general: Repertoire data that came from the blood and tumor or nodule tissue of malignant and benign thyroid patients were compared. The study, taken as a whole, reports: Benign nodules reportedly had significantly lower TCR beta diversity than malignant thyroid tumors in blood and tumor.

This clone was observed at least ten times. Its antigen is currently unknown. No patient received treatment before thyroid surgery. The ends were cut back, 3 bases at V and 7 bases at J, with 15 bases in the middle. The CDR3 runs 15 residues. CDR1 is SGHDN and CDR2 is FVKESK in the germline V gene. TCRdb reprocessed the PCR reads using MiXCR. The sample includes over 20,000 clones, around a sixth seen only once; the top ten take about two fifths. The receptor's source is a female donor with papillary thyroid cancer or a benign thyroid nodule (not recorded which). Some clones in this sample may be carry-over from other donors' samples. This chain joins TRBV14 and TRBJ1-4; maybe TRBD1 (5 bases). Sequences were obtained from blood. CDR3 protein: CASSQNGAQSEKLFF. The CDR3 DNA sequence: TGTGCCAGCAGCCAGAACGGGGCGCAAAGTGAAAAACTGTTTTTT.